The 23 T cell receptor beta chains below were found in one sample sequenced in a study of cytomegalovirus exposure and HLA in healthy donors. PCR amplification relied on 60 Vbeta primers (plus 13 Jbeta primers). TCRdb keeps only in-frame clones here, not all; method: immunoSEQ multiplex PCR. The sample includes some 140,000 clones, 80% of them seen just once. Specimen: PBMCs. These receptors were obtained from a man aged 25 to 40 in good health and CMV-seropositive.

This chain joins TRBV5-8 and TRBJ2-1, with 7 bases matching TRBD1. Losses at the gene ends were 0 bases for V and 4 bases for J; bases not matched to a gene: 4. CDR3 length: 15 amino acids. Germline V lookup: CDR1 SGHTS, CDR2 YDEGEE. The CDR3, as DNA: TGTGCCAGCAGCTTGGGACAGGGCCAATACAATGAGCAGTTCTTC. This encodes CASSLGQGQYNEQFF.

This clone was seen a handful of times. The rearrangement uses TRBV10-3 and TRBJ2-7; 9 bases map to TRBD1. Germline loops: CDR1 ENHRY, CDR2 SYGVKD. V gave up 3 bases and J gave up 2 bases; unmatched junction bases: 8. The CDR3 loop spans 16 amino acids. This CDR3 is CAISDSGTGNTYEQYF. CDR3 coding DNA: TGTGCCATCAGTGACTCCGGGACAGGGAACACCTACGAGCAGTACTTC.

The rearrangement uses TRBV6-1 and TRBJ2-5; tentative D call: TRBD1 (6 bases). The CDR3 runs to 13 residues. Deletions cut 7 bases from V and 5 bases from J, with 14 bases between. Germline assignment: CDR1 MNHNS and CDR2 SASEGT. Here the CDR3 reads CASTRTVGETQYF. The CDR3 bases are TGTGCCAGCACCCGGACAGTGGGGGAGACCCAGTACTTC.

The chain joins TRBV18 to TRBJ1-5, with D possibly matching TRBD1 (6 bases). CDR1 is KGHSH and CDR2 is LQKENI in the germline V gene. The length of the CDR3 is 13 residues. Trimming shortened V by 5 bases and J by 3 bases, and 8 bases separated the two germline ends. For the CDR3, the DNA is TGTGCCAGCTCAGGACAGCCCAATCAGCCCCAGCATTTT. Protein sequence: CASSGQPNQPQHF.

J is TRBJ2-7 and V is TRBV5-8; TRBD1 aligns across 9 bases. The CDR3 consists of 14 residues. J lost 3 bases, V lost 5 bases, and 6 bases had no gene match. CDR1 and CDR2 (germline): SGHTS, YDEGEE. The CDR3 nucleotides read TGTGCCAGCAGACATGACAGGGGGTACTACGAGCAGTACTTC. Its protein product is CASRHDRGYYEQYF. The variable domain in full, completed from reference TRBV5-8 and TRBJ2-7, reads EAGVTQSPTHLIKTRGQQATLRCSPISGHTSVYWYQQALGLGLQFLLWYDEGEERNRGNFPPRFSGRQFPNYSSELNVNALELEDSALYLCASRHDRGYYEQYFGPGTRLTVT.

The V and J genes are TRBV13 and TRBJ1-2; D possibly corresponds to TRBD1 (5 bases). The V gene's germline CDR1 is PRHDT and CDR2 FYEKMQ (reference sequence). The length of the CDR3 is 15 residues. The V gene lost 0 bases and the J gene lost 6 bases, with 14 bases spanning the gap. CDR3 nucleotide sequence: TGTGCCAGCAGCTTAGGCCGGGTCAGGGTGCATGGCTACACCTTC. Amino acid sequence: CASSLGRVRVHGYTF. Together with reference TRBV13 and TRBJ1-2, the CDR3 gives the full variable domain: AAGVIQSPRHLIKEKRETATLKCYPIPRHDTVYWYQQGPGQDPQFLISFYEKMQSDKGSIPDRFSAQQFSDYHSELNMSSLELGDSALYFCASSLGRVRVHGYTFGSGTRLTVV.

The CDR3 sequence: CASSEGGTAGYTF. CDR3 nucleotides: TGTGCCAGCAGTGAAGGGGGGACAGCTGGCTACACCTTC. The rearrangement uses TRBV2 and TRBJ1-2; 7 bases align to TRBD1. CDR3 length: 13 amino acids. Germline CDR1 and CDR2: SNHLY and FYNNEI. V was pared by 1 base and J by 7 bases, with 3 bases of the junction left unmatched.

V usage is TRBV4-2 and J usage is TRBJ1-6; the match to TRBD1 covers 8 bases. CDR1 and CDR2 (germline): LGHNA, YNFKEQ. The CDR3 consists of 14 residues. Trimming cost V 2 bases and J 9 bases; bases outside gene matches: 3. The CDR3 nucleotides are TGTGCCAGCAGCCAACCGGGACAGGCTTCACCCCTCCACTTT. Translated: CASSQPGQASPLHF.

This chain uses TRBV29-1 with TRBJ2-5, with a possible D match to TRBD2 (6 bases). Trimming cost V 4 bases and J 6 bases, with 9 bases left between them. Germline V gene sequence: CDR1 SQVTM, CDR2 ANQGSEA. This CDR3 region has 11 residues. The CDR3, as DNA: TGCAGCGTTGTAGGAGGGAAGACCCAGTACTTC. Protein product: CSVVGGKTQYF. Full variable domain (rest looked up from reference TRBV29-1 and TRBJ2-5): SAVISQKPSRDICQRGTSLTIQCQVDSQVTMMFWYRQQPGQSLTLIATANQGSEATYESGFVIDKFPISRPNLTFSTLTVSNMSPEDSSIYLCSVVGGKTQYFGPGTRLLVL.

The chain joins TRBV7-3 to TRBJ1-1, with 7 bases lining up with TRBD1. The trim removed 4 bases at V and 4 bases at J, leaving 3 bases unmatched. From germline, CDR1 is SGHTA and CDR2 FQGTGA. The CDR3 has 13 residues. The chain's CDR3 is CASSWGQSTEAFF. CDR3 DNA: TGTGCCAGCAGCTGGGGACAGTCCACTGAAGCTTTCTTT. Together with reference TRBV7-3 and TRBJ1-1, the CDR3 gives the full variable domain: GAGVSQTPSNKVTEKGKYVELRCDPISGHTALYWYRQSLGQGPEFLIYFQGTGAADDSGLPNDRFFAVRPEGSVSTLKIQRTERGDSAVYLCASSWGQSTEAFFGQGTRLTVV.

The rearrangement uses TRBV11-2 and TRBJ2-3, with 8 bases that match TRBD2. Trimming removed 4 bases from V and 4 bases from J; junction bases left unmatched: 13. The CDR3 sequence is 17 residues long. CDR1 is SGHAT, CDR2 FQNNGV, per germline. CDR3 coding DNA: TGTGCCAGCAGCTCGCTCGGGGCGGGACTAGAAGCAGATACGCAGTATTTT. Its translation: CASSSLGAGLEADTQYF. Looking up the rest from reference TRBV11-2 and TRBJ2-3 gives the full variable domain: EAGVAQSPRYKIIEKRQSVAFWCNPISGHATLYWYQQILGQGPKLLIQFQNNGVVDDSQLPKDRFSAERLKGVDSTLKIQPAKLEDSAVYLCASSSLGAGLEADTQYFGPGTRLTVL.

This clone was counted once. The chain has TRBV2 and TRBJ2-7; unclear D gene. This CDR3 contains 14 residues. Germline V gene data show CDR1 as SNHLY and CDR2 as FYNNEI. Trimming removed 8 bases from V and 3 bases from J, with 17 bases in between. Here the CDR3 DNA reads TGTGCCAGCGGTGGACCACCGCGAGGCTACGAGCAGTACTTC. It codes for CASGGPPRGYEQYF.

The chain combines TRBV6-6 with TRBJ2-3, with 11 bases fitting TRBD2. Germline CDR1 reads MNHNY; CDR2 reads SVGAGI (reference sequence). The length of the CDR3 is 15 residues. J was trimmed by 2 bases and V by 5 bases; bases with no gene match: 3. CDR3 protein: CASSDSGRATDTQYF. The CDR3 DNA sequence: TGTGCCAGCAGTGATAGCGGGAGGGCCACAGATACGCAGTATTTT.

The CDR3 nucleotides read TGTGCCAGCAGCGCCGGGACAGGGGATTCACCCCTCCACTTT. It is translated as CASSAGTGDSPLHF. The rearrangement joins TRBV9 to TRBJ1-6; 10 bases align to TRBD1. CDR1 and CDR2 from the germline V gene are SGDLS and YYNGEE. V dropped 3 bases and J dropped 8; count of bases not matched to a gene: 2. CDR3 size: 14 residues.

J is TRBJ2-7 and V is TRBV5-1; 12 bases agree with TRBD2. The CDR3 is made up of 15 amino acids. The germline V gene encodes CDR1 SGHRS and CDR2 YFSETQ. Trimming cost V 0 bases and J 6 bases; bases outside gene matches: 4. The CDR3 coding sequence is TGCGCCAGCAGCTTGGGACTAGCGGGAGTTCGCGAGCAGTACTTC. Translating gives CASSLGLAGVREQYF.

The V gene is TRBV28, the J gene TRBJ2-7; D perhaps matches TRBD1 (6 bases). V shed 5 bases and J shed 7 bases, with 21 bases lying between them. The CDR3 contains 15 residues. The germline CDR1 and CDR2 sequences are MDHEN and SYDVKM. This chain's CDR3 is CASSRYPDRSREQYF. CDR3 sequence (DNA): TGTGCCAGCAGTCGCTACCCGGACAGATCTCGGGAGCAGTACTTC.

The rearrangement joins TRBV7-2 to TRBJ2-5; D perhaps matches TRBD2 (5 bases). CDR1 is SGHTA and CDR2 is FQGNSA in the germline V gene. The CDR3 totals 15 residues. The V end was cut by 2 bases, the J end by 5 bases, with 15 bases between. CDR3 residues: CASSLYLARGETQYF. The DNA of the CDR3 is TGTGCCAGCAGCTTATATTTAGCGCGAGGCGAGACCCAGTACTTC.

To note about this clone: A read error may produce the germline difference seen at one junction end. CDR3 nucleotide sequence: TGTGCCAGCAGCCTTGATGGAGGCGTCTATGGCTACCCCTTC. Translating gives CASSLDGGVYGYPF. V usage is TRBV5-5 and J usage is TRBJ1-2, with D unclear. Germline values: CDR1 SGHKS, CDR2 YYEKEE (reference sequence). CDR3 length: 14 residues.

CDR3 nucleotides: TGTGCCAGCAGTGAGAAGGGACTAGCGACCACCGGGGAGCTGTTTTTT. Protein product: CASSEKGLATTGELFF. The chain joins TRBV25-1 to TRBJ2-2, with 10 bases aligning to TRBD2. Germline V gene lookup returns CDR1 MGHDK and CDR2 SYGVNS. The CDR3 runs to 16 residues. The trim removed 3 bases at V and 4 bases at J, leaving 5 bases unmatched.

The V call is TRBV4-1, the J call TRBJ2-7, with no clear D. Germline V gene data show CDR1 as MGHRA and CDR2 as YSYEKL. CDR3 length: 15 amino acids. V was cut by 4 bases and J by 0 bases, with 13 bases left in between. The CDR3 DNA follows: TGCGCCAGCAGCCTCATTGACATTAACTCCTACGAGCAGTACTTC. Protein sequence: CASSLIDINSYEQYF.

V gene TRBV19 combines with J gene TRBJ2-3; D is uncertain. V lost 3 bases, J lost 0 bases, and 7 bases lay in between. The germline CDR1 and CDR2 sequences are LNHDA and SQIVND (reference sequence). The CDR3 totals 14 residues. The CDR3 loop reads CASSMVGSTDTQYF. The CDR3 DNA sequence: TGTGCCAGTAGTATGGTCGGGAGCACAGATACGCAGTATTTT.

The table lists this clone with a count of one. The chain has TRBV9 and TRBJ2-1, with D unclear. The CDR3 runs to 16 residues. The V gene's germline CDR1 is SGDLS and CDR2 YYNGEE. V was shortened by 2 bases and J by 4 bases, with 16 bases between the two germline ends. CDR3 amino acids: CASSVGAPQWYNEQFF. CDR3 bases: TGTGCCAGCAGCGTCGGAGCGCCTCAGTGGTACAATGAGCAGTTCTTC.

The CDR3, as DNA: TGTGCCAGCTCACGGGCGCCAGGGGTGCTGAACACTGAAGCTTTCTTT. It specifies CASSRAPGVLNTEAFF. The chain links TRBV18 to TRBJ1-1, with D possibly TRBD1 on 6 matching bases. CDR1 and CDR2 from the germline V gene are KGHSH and LQKENI. V dropped 4 bases and J dropped 0 bases, with 15 bases sitting between them. The CDR3 consists of 16 residues.